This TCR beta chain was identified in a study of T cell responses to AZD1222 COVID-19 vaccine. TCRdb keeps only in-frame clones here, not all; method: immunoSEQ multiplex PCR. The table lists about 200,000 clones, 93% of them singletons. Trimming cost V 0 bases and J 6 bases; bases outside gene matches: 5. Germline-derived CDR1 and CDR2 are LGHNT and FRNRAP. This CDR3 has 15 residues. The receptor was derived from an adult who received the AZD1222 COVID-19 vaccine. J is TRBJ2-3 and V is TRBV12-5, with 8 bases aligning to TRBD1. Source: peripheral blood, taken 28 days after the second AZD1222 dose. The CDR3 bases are TGTGCTAGTGGTTTGGTCCTGGGACAGGCGGATACGCAGTATTTT. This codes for CASGLVLGQADTQYF.